This T cell receptor beta chain comes out of a study of cytomegalovirus exposure and HLA in healthy donors. Worth noting for this clone: Its antigen remains unknown.

The study ran its PCR with 60 Vbeta and 13 Jbeta primers. Data came from immunoSEQ multiplex PCR; TCRdb stores just in-frame clones and leaves some out. In the table there are 130,000 to 150,000 clones, about 70% of which are singletons. Trimming pared 3 bases from V and 6 bases from J, leaving 12 bases between. The CDR3 consists of 14 residues. Germline CDR1 reads MNHEY; CDR2 reads SMNVEV (reference sequence). General study results and limits: A later analysis reportedly found that, within productive TCRs, an Asian-associated ancestry cluster had fewer N-insertions than the mean observed across the roughly 670 donors.

The clonotype comes from a man aged 18 to 30 in good health and CMV-seronegative. Material: PBMCs. V is TRBV27 and J is TRBJ2-1, with TRBD2 as a possible D gene (6 bases). CDR3 protein: CASSLGGIGNEQFF. The DNA of the CDR3 is TGTGCCAGCAGTTTGGGGGGAATTGGCAATGAGCAGTTCTTC.